This T cell receptor beta chain was retrieved from a study of cytomegalovirus exposure and HLA in healthy donors. On the study more broadly: The Caucasian-associated ancestry cluster contained 81% of the roughly 370 genotyped donors.

With 1 base clipped from V and 2 bases from J, the junction kept 21 bases outside the gene matches. The CDR3 has 22 residues. Per germline, CDR1 LGHNT and CDR2 FRNRAP. Study results and caveats: A missense DCLRE1C variant was associated with V- and J-gene trimming of TCR beta chains in a later analysis, and an independent cohort replicated the association.

PCR was performed using 60 Vbeta and 13 Jbeta primers. Measured with immunoSEQ multiplex PCR; TCRdb has only the in-frame clones, and not every one. The table lists tens of thousands of clones. Comment on this clone: The target antigen is unknown.

The sequenced sample was PBMCs. The V gene is TRBV12-5, the J gene TRBJ2-3; 10 nucleotides line up with TRBD2. The clonotype originates from a woman between 35 and 50 years old in good health and CMV-seropositive. CDR3 coding DNA: TGTGCTAGTGGTTTGGCCCCGGGGAAGACTAGCGGGCCATTACTATTCACAGATACGCAGTATTTT. It specifies CASGLAPGKTSGPLLFTDTQYF.